This TCR beta chain was found in a study of cytomegalovirus exposure and HLA in healthy donors. Overall study context: A later analysis reported the 100 to 150 validation repertoires used the same platform as the 500 to 800 first-cohort repertoires. Study findings and constraints: Reportedly, diagnosis of cytomegalovirus status by the classifier showed high specificity and sensitivity. Whilst most TCR sequences proved rare, a subset of public TCRs occurred across many donors. A subsequent analysis found that TCR clusters from the first cohort also tended to co-occur in the 90 to 150 validation repertoires, with 90% to 95% of cluster scores above 0.

The CDR3 is made up of 13 amino acids. The V end was cut by 0 bases, the J end by 5 bases, with 8 bases between. The germline V gene has CDR1 SGDLS and CDR2 YYNGEE. As to this clone: Its target is unknown.

Repertoires were generated with immunoSEQ multiplex PCR, while TCRdb's copy carries only in-frame clones and drops some. The sample has over 110,000 clones, 70% to 90% seen once. This clonotype originated in a man younger than 35 in good health and CMV-seropositive. This chain connects TRBV9 to TRBJ1-1; D is undetermined. Sequenced material: PBMCs. CDR3 in amino acids: CASSVVEVTEAFF. The CDR3 DNA follows: TGTGCCAGCAGCGTAGTGGAGGTAACTGAAGCTTTCTTT. The entire variable domain, with the rest obtained from reference TRBV9 and TRBJ1-1, is as follows: DSGVTQTPKHLITATGQRVTLRCSPRSGDLSVYWYQQSLDQGLQFLIQYYNGEERAKGNILERFSAQQFPDLHSELNLSSLELGDSALYFCASSVVEVTEAFFGQGTRLTVV.